This TCR beta chain emerged from a study of blood T cell repertoires in COVID-19. The CDR3 is 14 residues long. Germline CDR1 SGDLS, CDR2 YYNGEE. J gave up 5 bases and V 3 bases, and 5 bases lay outside the gene matches. Repertoires were generated with immunoSEQ multiplex PCR, while TCRdb's copy carries only in-frame clones and drops some. The repertoire has 99,000 or so clones, around 90% of them found once; the top ten carry 2.1%. The chain combines TRBV9 with TRBJ2-7; 10 nucleotides align to TRBD2. Sequenced material: peripheral blood. The receptor comes from a man aged 50 to 60 with COVID-19, enrolled during active disease. CDR3 loop: CASSAVAGGNEQYF. CDR3 in DNA: TGTGCCAGCAGCGCAGTAGCGGGGGGTAACGAGCAGTACTTC.